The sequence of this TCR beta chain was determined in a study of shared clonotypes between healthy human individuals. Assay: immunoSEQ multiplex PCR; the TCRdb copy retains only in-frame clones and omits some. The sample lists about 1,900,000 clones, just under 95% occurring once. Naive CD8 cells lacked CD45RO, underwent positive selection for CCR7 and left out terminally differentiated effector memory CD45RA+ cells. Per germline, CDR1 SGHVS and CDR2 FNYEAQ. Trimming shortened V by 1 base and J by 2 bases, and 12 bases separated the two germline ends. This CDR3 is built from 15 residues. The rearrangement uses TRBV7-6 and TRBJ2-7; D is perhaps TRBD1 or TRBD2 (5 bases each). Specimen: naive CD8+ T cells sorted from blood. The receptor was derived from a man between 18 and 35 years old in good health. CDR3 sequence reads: CASSLGDQGTYEQYF. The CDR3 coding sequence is TGTGCCAGCAGCTTAGGGGACCAGGGCACCTACGAGCAGTACTTC.